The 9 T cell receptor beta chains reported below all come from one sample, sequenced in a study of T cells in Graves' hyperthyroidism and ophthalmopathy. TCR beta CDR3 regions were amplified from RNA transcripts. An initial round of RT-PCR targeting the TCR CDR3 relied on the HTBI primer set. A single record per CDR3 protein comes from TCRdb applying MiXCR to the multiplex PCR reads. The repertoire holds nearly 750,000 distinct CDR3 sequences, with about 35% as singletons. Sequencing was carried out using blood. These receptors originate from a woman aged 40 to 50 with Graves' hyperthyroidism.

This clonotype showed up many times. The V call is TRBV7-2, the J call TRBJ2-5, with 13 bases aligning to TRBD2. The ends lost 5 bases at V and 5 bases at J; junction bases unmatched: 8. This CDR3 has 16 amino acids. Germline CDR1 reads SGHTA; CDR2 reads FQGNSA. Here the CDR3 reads CASSPTSGRASETQYF. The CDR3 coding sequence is TGTGCCAGCAGCCCTACTAGCGGGAGGGCCAGCGAGACCCAGTACTTC.

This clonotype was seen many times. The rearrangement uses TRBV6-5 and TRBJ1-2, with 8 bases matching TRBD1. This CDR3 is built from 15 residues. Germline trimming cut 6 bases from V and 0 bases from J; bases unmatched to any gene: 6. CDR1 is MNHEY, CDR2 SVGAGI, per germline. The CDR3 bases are TGTGCCAGCAGCATAGGACAGGGTTCTAACTATGGCTACACCTTC. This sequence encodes CASSIGQGSNYGYTF.

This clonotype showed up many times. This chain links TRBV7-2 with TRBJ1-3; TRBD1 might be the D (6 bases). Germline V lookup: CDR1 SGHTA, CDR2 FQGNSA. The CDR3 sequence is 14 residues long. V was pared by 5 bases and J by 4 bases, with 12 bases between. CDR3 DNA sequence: TGTGCCAGCAGCCCAACAGGGATAGGAAACACCATATATTTT. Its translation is CASSPTGIGNTIYF.

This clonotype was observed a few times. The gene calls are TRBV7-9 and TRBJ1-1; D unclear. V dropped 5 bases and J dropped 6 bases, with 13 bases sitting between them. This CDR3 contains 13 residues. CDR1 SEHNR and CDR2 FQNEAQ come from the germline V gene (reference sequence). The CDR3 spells CASSGPGKPEAFF. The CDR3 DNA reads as TGTGCCAGCAGCGGCCCAGGAAAACCTGAAGCTTTCTTT.

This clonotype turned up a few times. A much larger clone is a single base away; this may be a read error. This chain's CDR3 is CASSLAGGPTGELFF. The CDR3 DNA is TGTGCCAGCAGCTTAGCGGGGGGGCCCACCGGGGAGCTGTTTTTT. This chain joins TRBV7-9 and TRBJ2-2, with D possibly TRBD2 on 7 matching bases. Germline V gene lookup returns CDR1 SEHNR and CDR2 FQNEAQ (reference sequence). Trimming left V 0 bases short and J 4 bases short, with 9 bases between. CDR3 length: 15 amino acids.

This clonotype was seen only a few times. For the CDR3, the DNA is TGTGCCAGCAGCCAGGGACTAGCGGGAGTTCGGGAGACCCAGTACTTC. Amino acids: CASSQGLAGVRETQYF. The chain links TRBV11-3 to TRBJ2-5; 14 nucleotides line up with TRBD2. The germline V gene encodes CDR1 SGHNT and CDR2 YENEEA. V lost 5 bases, J lost 5 bases, and 7 bases stayed unmatched. The CDR3 is 16 amino acids.

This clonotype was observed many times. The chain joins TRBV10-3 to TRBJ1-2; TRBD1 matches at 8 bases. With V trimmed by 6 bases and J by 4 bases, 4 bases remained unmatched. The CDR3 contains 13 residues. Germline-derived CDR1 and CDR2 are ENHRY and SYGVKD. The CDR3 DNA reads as TGTGCCATCAGCGTGGACAGGGCCTATGGCTACACCTTC. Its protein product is CAISVDRAYGYTF.

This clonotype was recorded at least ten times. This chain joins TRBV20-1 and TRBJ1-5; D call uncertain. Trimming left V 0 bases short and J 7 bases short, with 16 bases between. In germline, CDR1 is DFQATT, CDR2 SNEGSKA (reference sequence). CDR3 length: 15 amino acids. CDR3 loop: CSARDSDTVQQPQHF. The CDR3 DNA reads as TGCAGTGCTAGAGATAGCGATACAGTTCAACAGCCCCAGCATTTT.

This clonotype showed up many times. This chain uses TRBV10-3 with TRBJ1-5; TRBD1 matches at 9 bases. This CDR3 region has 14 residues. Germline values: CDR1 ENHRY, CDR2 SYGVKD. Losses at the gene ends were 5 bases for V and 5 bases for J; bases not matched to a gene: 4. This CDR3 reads CAISSGQGDQPQHF. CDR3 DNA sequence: TGTGCCATCAGTTCGGGACAGGGCGATCAGCCCCAGCATTTT.